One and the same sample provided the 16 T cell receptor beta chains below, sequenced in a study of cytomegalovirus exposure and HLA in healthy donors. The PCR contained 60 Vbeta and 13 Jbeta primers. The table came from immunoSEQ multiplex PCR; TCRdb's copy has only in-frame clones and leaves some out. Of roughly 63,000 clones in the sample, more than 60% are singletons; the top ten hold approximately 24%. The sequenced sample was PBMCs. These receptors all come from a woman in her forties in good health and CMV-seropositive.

The CDR3 nucleotides read TGTGCCAGCAGCGCAGGGACTTACACCTTC. Translating gives CASSAGTYTF. The V gene is TRBV7-6, the J gene TRBJ1-2; D might be TRBD1 (5 bases). V dropped 5 bases and J dropped 11 bases, with 9 bases sitting between them. Germline loops: CDR1 SGHVS, CDR2 FNYEAQ. This CDR3 is built from 10 residues. Supplemented by reference TRBV7-6 and TRBJ1-2, the full variable domain reads GAGVSQSPRYKVTKRGQDVALRCDPISGHVSLYWYRQALGQGPEFLTYFNYEAQQDKSGLPNDRFSAERPEGSISTLTIQRTEQRDSAMYRCASSAGTYTFGSGTRLTVV.

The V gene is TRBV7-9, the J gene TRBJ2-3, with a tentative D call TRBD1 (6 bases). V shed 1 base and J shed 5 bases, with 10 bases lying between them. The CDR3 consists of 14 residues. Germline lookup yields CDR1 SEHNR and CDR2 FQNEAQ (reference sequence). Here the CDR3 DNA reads TGTGCCAGCAGCTTAGACAGGGTAGGAGATACGCAGTATTTT. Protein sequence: CASSLDRVGDTQYF.

CDR3 loop: CASSKDREGTGELFF. In DNA form, the CDR3 reads TGTGCCAGCAGCAAAGACAGGGAAGGCACCGGGGAGCTGTTTTTT. This chain joins TRBV11-1 and TRBJ2-2; 7 bases line up with TRBD1. Germline-derived CDR1 and CDR2 are SGHAT and FQDESV (reference sequence). CDR3 length equals 15 residues. The junction had 7 bases not matched to a gene; V was cut back by 5 bases and J by 4 bases.

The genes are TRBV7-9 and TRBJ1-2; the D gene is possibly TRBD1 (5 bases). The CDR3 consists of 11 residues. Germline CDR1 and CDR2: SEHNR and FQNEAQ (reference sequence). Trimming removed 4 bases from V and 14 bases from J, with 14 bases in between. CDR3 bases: TGTGCCAGCAGCTCCAAACAGGATCCGACCTTC. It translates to CASSSKQDPTF.

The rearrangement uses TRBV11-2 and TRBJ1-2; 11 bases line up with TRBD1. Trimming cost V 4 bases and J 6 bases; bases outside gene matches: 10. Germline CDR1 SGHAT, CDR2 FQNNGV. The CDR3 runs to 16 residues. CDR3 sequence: CASSSRRWTGGNGYTF. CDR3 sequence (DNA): TGTGCCAGCAGCTCCCGCAGATGGACAGGGGGCAATGGCTACACCTTC.

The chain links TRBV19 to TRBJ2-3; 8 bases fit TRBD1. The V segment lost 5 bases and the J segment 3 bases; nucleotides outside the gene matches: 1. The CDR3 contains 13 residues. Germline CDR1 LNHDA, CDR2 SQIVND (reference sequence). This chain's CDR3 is CASSYRGTDTQYF. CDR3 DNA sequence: TGTGCCAGTAGTTACAGGGGGACAGATACGCAGTATTTT. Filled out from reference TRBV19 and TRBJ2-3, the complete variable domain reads DGGITQSPKYLFRKEGQNVTLSCEQNLNHDAMYWYRQDPGQGLRLIYYSQIVNDFQKGDIAEGYSVSREKKESFPLTVTSAQKNPTAFYLCASSYRGTDTQYFGPGTRLTVL.

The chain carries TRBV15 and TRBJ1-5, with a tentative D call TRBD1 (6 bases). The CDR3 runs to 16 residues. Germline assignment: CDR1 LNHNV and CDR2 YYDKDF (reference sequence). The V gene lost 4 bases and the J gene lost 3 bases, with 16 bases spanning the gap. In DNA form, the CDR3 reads TGTGCCACCAGCAAGGTAGCGGGGGGCTACAATCAGCCCCAGCATTTT. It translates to CATSKVAGGYNQPQHF.

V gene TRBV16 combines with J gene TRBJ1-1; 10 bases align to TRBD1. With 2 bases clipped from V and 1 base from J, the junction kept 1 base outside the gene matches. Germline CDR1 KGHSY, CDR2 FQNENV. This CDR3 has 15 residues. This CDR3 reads CASSQRQGANTEAFF. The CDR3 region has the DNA TGTGCCAGCAGCCAACGACAGGGGGCGAACACTGAAGCTTTCTTT.

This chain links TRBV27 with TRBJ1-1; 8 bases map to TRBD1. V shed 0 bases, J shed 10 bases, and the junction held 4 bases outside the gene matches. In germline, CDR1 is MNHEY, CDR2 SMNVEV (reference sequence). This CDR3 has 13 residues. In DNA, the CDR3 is TGTGCCAGCAGTTTATCACAGGGGGTATTAGCTTTCTTT. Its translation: CASSLSQGVLAFF.

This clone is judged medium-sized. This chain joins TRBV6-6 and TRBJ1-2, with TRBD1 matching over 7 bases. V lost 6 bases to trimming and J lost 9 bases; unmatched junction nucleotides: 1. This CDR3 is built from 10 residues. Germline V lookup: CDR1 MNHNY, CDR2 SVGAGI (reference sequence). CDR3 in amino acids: CASRDRSYTF. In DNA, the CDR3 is TGTGCCAGCAGGGACAGGAGCTACACCTTC.

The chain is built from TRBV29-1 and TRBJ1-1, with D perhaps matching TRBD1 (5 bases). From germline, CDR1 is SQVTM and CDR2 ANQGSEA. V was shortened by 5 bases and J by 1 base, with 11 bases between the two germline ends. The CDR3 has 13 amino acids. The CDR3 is CSVCWTPNTEAFF. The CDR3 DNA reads TGCAGCGTTTGTTGGACACCGAACACTGAAGCTTTCTTT.

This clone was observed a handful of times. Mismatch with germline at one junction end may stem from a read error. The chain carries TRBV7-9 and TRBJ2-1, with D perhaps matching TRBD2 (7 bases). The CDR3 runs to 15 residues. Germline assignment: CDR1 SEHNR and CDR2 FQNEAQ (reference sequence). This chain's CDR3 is CSSRLGGGPNNEQFF. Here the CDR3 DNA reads TGTTCCAGCAGGTTAGGGGGGGGCCCTAACAATGAGCAGTTCTTC.

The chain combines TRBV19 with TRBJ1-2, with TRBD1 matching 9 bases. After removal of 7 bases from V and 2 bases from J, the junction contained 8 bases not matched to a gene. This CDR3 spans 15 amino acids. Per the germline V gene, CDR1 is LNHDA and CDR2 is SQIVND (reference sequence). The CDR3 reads CASTATGGGNYGYTF. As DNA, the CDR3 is TGTGCCAGTACTGCTACAGGGGGCGGAAACTATGGCTACACCTTC. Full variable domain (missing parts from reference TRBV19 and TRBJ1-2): DGGITQSPKYLFRKEGQNVTLSCEQNLNHDAMYWYRQDPGQGLRLIYYSQIVNDFQKGDIAEGYSVSREKKESFPLTVTSAQKNPTAFYLCASTATGGGNYGYTFGSGTRLTVV.

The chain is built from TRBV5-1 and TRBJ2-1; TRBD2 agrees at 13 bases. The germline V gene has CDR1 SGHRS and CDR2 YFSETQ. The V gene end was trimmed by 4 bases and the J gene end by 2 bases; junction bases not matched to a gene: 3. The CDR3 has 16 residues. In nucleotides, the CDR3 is TGCGCCAGCAGCAGGGGACTAGCGGGGACCTACAATGAGCAGTTCTTC. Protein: CASSRGLAGTYNEQFF. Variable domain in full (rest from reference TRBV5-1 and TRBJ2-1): KAGVTQTPRYLIKTRGQQVTLSCSPISGHRSVSWYQQTPGQGLQFLFEYFSETQRNKGNFPGRFSGRQFSNSRSEMNVSTLELGDSALYLCASSRGLAGTYNEQFFGPGTRLTVL.

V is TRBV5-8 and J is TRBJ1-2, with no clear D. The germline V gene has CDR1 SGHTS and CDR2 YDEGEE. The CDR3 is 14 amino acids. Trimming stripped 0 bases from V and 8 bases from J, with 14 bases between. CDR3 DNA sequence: TGTGCCAGCAGCTTGGTGACTGACCTTTGGGGCTACACCTTC. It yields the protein CASSLVTDLWGYTF.

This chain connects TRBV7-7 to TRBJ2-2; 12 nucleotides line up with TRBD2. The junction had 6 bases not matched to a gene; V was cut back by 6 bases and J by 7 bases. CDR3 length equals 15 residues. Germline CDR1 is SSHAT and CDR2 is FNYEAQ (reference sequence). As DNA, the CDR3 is TGTGCCAGCAGTACTACTAGCGGGGGGTTCGGGGAGCTGTTTTTT. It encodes CASSTTSGGFGELFF.